This TCR beta chain was retrieved from a study of early T cells in non-severe SARS-CoV-2 infection (dated by TCRdb to 2020 to 2022). Regarding the research as a whole: Because TCR sequencing relied on bulk RNA taken from unsorted whole blood, pairing of alpha and beta chains was not possible.

Receptors were amplified or captured by 5' RACE. The sample was run on a NextSeq 500. To correct for sequencing error and PCR bias, the TCR library protocol tagged individual cDNA molecules with unique molecular identifiers. Both TCR alpha and beta chains were sequenced, and tight co-correlation was observed between alpha and beta sequence abundances in each sample. The study's own analysis went as follows. Decombinator V4 was used to perform V gene, J gene and CDR3 annotation of TCR sequences. TCRs were defined as expanded if a significant change between any two time points was detected under a Poisson model with p below 0.0001. Abundances of TCRs were expressed as counts per million after normalisation to the total number of TCRs sequenced in each sample. TRAV1-2 paired with TRAJ12, TRAJ20 or TRAJ33 defined MAIT TCRs, while TRAV10 paired with TRAJ18 defined iNKT TCRs. VDJdb, accessed on 1 November 2021, was searched for TCRs annotated for CMV, EBV and SARS-CoV-2, and TCRs annotated for more than one antigen were excluded. TCRdb reprocessing: public reads trimmed at Q25 with fastp, clones called with MiXCR, in-frame beta chains kept. CDR3 protein sequences are deduplicated, and each keeps its most common genes and DNA. These V and J calls derive from TCRdb rather than the authors' analysis. Within this sample are fewer than 85,000 distinct CDR3 sequences, with around 10% of them counted one time only. Clones ranked in the top ten supply about 12% of the sample.

V is pared back by 1 base and J by 7 bases, with 8 bases lying between the germline termini. The CDR3 runs 12 amino acids, cysteine and phenylalanine included. Only the CDR3 DNA is retained, 36 bases long and in frame from the first base. CDR1 and CDR2 (DFQATT, SNEGSKA) derive from the germline V gene (reference sequence). Set within a cohort of healthcare workers in London, UK, this nested case-control study involved weekly PCR testing of nasopharyngeal swabs along with blood sampling. Healthcare workers were recruited during the week of the UK lockdown, between 23 and 31 March 2020, and followed weekly for up to roughly 15 weeks. In this sample, this clonotype turned up a few times. This clone's antigen is unknown. No base quality values were provided; no much bigger clone lies one nucleotide off. Summary of the overall study and its limitations: VDJdb matching was skewed toward anti-spike CD8 responses and likely underestimated virus-specific expansions by missing private and CD4 specificities.

The rearranged chain carries TRBV20-1 and TRBJ1-3; TRBD1 might be the D gene, on 5 matching bases. This specimen was whole blood, taken at baseline. The clonotype comes from an adult who was a healthcare worker with PCR-confirmed SARS-CoV-2 infection or an uninfected control (not recorded which). The CDR3 reads as follows: CSARAWGNTIYF. The nucleotides are TGCAGTGCTAGAGCATGGGGGAACACCATATATTTT.